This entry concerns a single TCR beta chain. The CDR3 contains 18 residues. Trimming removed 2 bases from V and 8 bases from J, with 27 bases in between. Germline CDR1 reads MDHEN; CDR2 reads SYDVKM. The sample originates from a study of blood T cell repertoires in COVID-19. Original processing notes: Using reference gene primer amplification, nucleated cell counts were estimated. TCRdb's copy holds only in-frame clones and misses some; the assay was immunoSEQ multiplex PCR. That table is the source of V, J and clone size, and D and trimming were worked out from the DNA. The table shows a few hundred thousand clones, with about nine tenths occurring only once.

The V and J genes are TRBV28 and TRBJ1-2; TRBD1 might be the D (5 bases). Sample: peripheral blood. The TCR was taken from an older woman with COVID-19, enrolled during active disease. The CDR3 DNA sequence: TGTGCCAGCAGTTTACTGGTAGGGGCAGGAAATCCCCATGTAGGCTACACCTTC. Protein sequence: CASSLLVGAGNPHVGYTF.